A single T cell receptor (beta chain) is shown here with its context. What this receptor recognizes is not known. There are no base qualities to consult, and no much larger clone falls within one base. This record belongs to a study of cytomegalovirus exposure and HLA in healthy donors (dated by TCRdb to 2017 to 2019). Study-wide context: According to an earlier analysis of around 600 of the donors, about 179 million T cells yielded over 90 million unique TCR beta sequences and 276 Gb of sequence data. A later analysis re-analyzed previously published TCR beta repertoires from 660 or so donors and added high-resolution HLA genotyping to study TCR occurrence patterns. Using immunosequencing, the study profiled T cell repertoires from 666 subjects and related those repertoires to cytomegalovirus serostatus. The genetic ancestry cluster associated with self-reported Caucasian donors included about 84% of the approximately 410 genotyped donors. About 300 gigabases of sequencing data and approximately 84 million unique TCR sequences were included in an early release covering around 650 HLA-typed donors. HLA typing included class I and class II loci at four-digit resolution. The number of donors typed differed by locus, with 629-630 for A, B, C, DRB1 and DQB1, more than 500 for DQA1, 600 to 610 for DPA1, and around 430 for DPB1. Genome-wide SNP genotypes for about three fifths of the roughly 670 donors were used in a later genetic analysis, which treated that subset as a discovery cohort. A few DR-DQ haplotypes were treated as single units for association and clustering because of strong linkage in the cohort. Alongside the repertoire data, information on donor age, sex, ethnicity and CMV serostatus was compiled. High-throughput TCR immunosequencing, statistical association of individual TCRs with disease status, and machine learning were combined to predict cytomegalovirus infection status. The aim of the study was to test whether cataloging public T cell receptors could identify signatures of past pathogen exposure. Rather than using new phenotypic data, the later analysis identified candidate immune exposures from TCR beta sequences and from how often those sequences occurred across donors. Among under 450 genotyped donors of the cohort, an average of around 240,000 unique TCR beta nucleotide sequences were sequenced per donor, about a sixth of them non-productive. Besides the first cohort of 666 subjects, a separate validation cohort made up of roughly 130 different subjects was used. All discovery cohort repertoires had been generated on a single sequencing platform. An earlier analysis of approximately 640 of the donors applied high-throughput TCR beta sequencing to assess whether each TCR beta V gene segment acted as functional or pseudogenic.

In total, about 650 healthy bone marrow donors made up the cohort. Cohort members were all nominally healthy when sampled, although unrecorded immune exposures were likely present. The donor tested CMV seronegative, placing the donor among the 350 or so seronegative members of the cohort. A peripheral blood sample was collected from each donor, and TCR beta sequencing was performed on peripheral blood mononuclear cells. Genomic DNA was extracted from the blood cell samples with the Qiagen DNeasy Blood Extraction Kit. The receptor library was made with the immunoSEQ multiplex PCR assay. For the multiplex PCR, a mixture combining 60 forward primers for TCR Vbeta segments and 13 reverse primers for TCR Jbeta segments was used. The CDR3 region of rearranged TCR beta genes was amplified from genomic DNA with a multiplex PCR assay. The Illumina HiSeq System was used to sequence the amplified TCR beta libraries as 87-base-pair reads. As for how the authors treated the data: Across the 670 or so repertoires, a later analysis counted tens of millions of unique TCR beta chains, roughly 11 million of which were shared by at least two donors. A nearest-neighbor algorithm error-corrected the raw reads and collapsed the reads into unique sequences, merging closely related sequences to remove PCR and sequencing errors. CDR3 sequences were aligned to IMGT reference sequences to assign V, D and J gene segments. For a sequence to be retained, a match of at least six nucleotides was required to both a V gene segment and a J gene segment. A rearrangement counted as productive if the CDR3 had no stop codons and remained in frame with V and J, and every other rearrangement counted as non-productive. Following IMGT convention, CDR3 was defined as the stretch from the second conserved V-encoded cysteine to the conserved J-encoded phenylalanine. The earlier analysis of roughly 590 of the donors excluded sequences that lacked an unambiguous match to a single V gene segment. An earlier analysis of approximately 590 of the donors called V segments functional above 56.7% productive rearrangements and segregating when the between-donor standard deviation exceeded 5%. A statistical classification framework was developed to diagnose cytomegalovirus status using the catalog of TCR beta chain sequences. In a later analysis, TCR nucleotide sequences were compared against IMGT/GENE-DB human TR gene sequences so that V and J genes could be assigned. A later analysis assigned CDR3 sequences and most-parsimonious VDJ recombination scenarios with the TCRdist pipeline. In a later analysis, each TCR beta chain was defined by its CDR3 amino acid sequence together with its V-gene family, and reads without a unique V-gene family were excluded. In a later analysis, 450 to 600 highly shared, low-generation-probability nucleotide sequences were removed to address suspected cross-contamination and a sequencing artifact. In a later analysis, a clonal expansion index was calculated for each public chain from normalized within-repertoire ranks of inferred template counts. In a later analysis, generation probabilities were computed with a VDJ recombination model fitted to out-of-frame rearrangements, and the resulting probabilities were checked against IGoR. A later analysis scored TCR-TCR, TCR-HLA and TCR-CMV co-occurrence with hypergeometric tests, applying a repertoire-size bias correction to TCR pairs. False discovery rates were estimated in a later analysis by permuting HLA or CMV assignments 20 times. In a later analysis, co-occurring TCRs were grouped with DBSCAN, and TCRdist sequence similarity was added when clustering was performed within HLA-allele-positive subsets. Co-occurrence clustering excluded repertoires with fewer than 30,000 or more than 120,000 public chains, plus five with anomalous nucleotide sharing. Entries here come from immuneACCESS through TCRdb and include only in-frame sequences with V and J called. Some clones fail to appear in such tables; in the studies checked, an unresolved V gene covers under half of the shortfall, and the cause of the remainder is unknown. The DNA was the basis for D and trimming; V, J and clone size are from that table. Present in this sample are 170,000 or so clones, 75% to 85% of which were seen just once. In total, the top ten clones hold 0.6% to 0.7% of the sample.

General conclusions and limits of the study: In both the original and validation cohorts, the classifier was reported to diagnose cytomegalovirus status with high specificity and sensitivity. An earlier analysis of approximately 590 of the donors showed that most TCR beta V segments appeared in productive rearrangements either about 87% or about 30% of the time, which broadly matched IMGT annotations. It was suggested by the authors that the approach could potentially be generalized to other disease states and immunological phenotypes. Compared with equally common non-associated chains, HLA-associated TCR beta chains in a later analysis were more clonally expanded and had lower generation probabilities. In a later analysis, most CMV-associated TCR beta chains were found to appear HLA-restricted, with HLA associations seemingly driven largely by CMV exposure. Correlated functional status among segregating V segments might be attributable to linkage disequilibrium, but an unknown experimental factor could not be ruled out. According to a later genetic analysis, donors in an Asian-associated ancestry cluster had fewer N-insertions in productive TCRs than the roughly 670-donor mean. Several of the top co-occurrence clusters appeared to be linked to parvovirus B19, influenza, CMV and Epstein-Barr virus, according to a later analysis. In a later analysis, TCR association rates were found to vary across HLA loci, with the most associated TCRs seen for DRB1 alleles and the fewest for HLA-C alleles. In this cohort, only TCR beta chains were sequenced, and detectable features were limited by the absence of alpha or paired-chain data. Because the 87-base-pair reads could not distinguish some IMGT-functional V segments, including TRBV6-2 and TRBV6-3, those segments were excluded. Sequencing depth was assumed to be roughly uniform across donors in the presence/absence analyses, though that assumption may not hold. A further reported finding was that TCR beta sequences accurately predicted the HLA-A and HLA-B alleles for most subjects in the first cohort. In vitro tests confirmed that a few of the cytomegalovirus-associated TCR beta chains recognize cytomegalovirus antigens. A cluster of highly shared sequence variants was judged likely to be a technical artifact of the sequencing pipeline. Because HLA typing was missing for some donors at each locus, association tests included only the typed subset. Across donors, most TCR sequences were observed very rarely, whereas some public TCRs were present in many individuals. V-gene and J-gene trimming of TCR beta chains was associated with a missense DCLRE1C variant in a later genetic analysis, and the association was replicated in an independent cohort. Immune exposure information for the cohort was limited to CMV serostatus. When HLA alleles, especially DR and DQ, strongly co-occurred, TCR associations were difficult to assign to individual alleles. The earlier analysis of some 560 of the donors excluded some 15 rarely observed V segments, including chromosome 9 orphons, because counts were too low. In the study, around 150 TCR beta chains were listed as associated with cytomegalovirus. Specific HLA alleles were associated with 15,000 to 20,000 TCR beta sequences at a false discovery rate of 0.05 in a later analysis.

The CDR3 runs 13 amino acids, cysteine and phenylalanine included. Just the 39-base CDR3 DNA is kept, in frame starting at base 1. V loses 4 bases of germline sequence and J loses 1 base, and the interval between the two ends is 9 bases. The germline V gene specifies SGHRS as CDR1 and YFSETQ as CDR2. The chain is encoded by TRBV5-1 joined to TRBJ2-7; matching of 6 bases hints at TRBD1 as the D gene. The receptor was derived from a boy younger than 18 in good health and CMV-seronegative. The source material was PBMCs. The CDR3 corresponds to CASSAGQSYEQYF. The nucleotide sequence reads TGCGCCAGCAGCGCCGGACAGTCCTACGAGCAGTACTTC.